This record looks at one TCR beta chain sequence and its context. The sample comes from a study of blood T cell repertoires in COVID-19. Study at large: PBMCs, B-cell-depleted T cells, or T cells were the source of the cDNA or gDNA that made up the material.

Per the study methods: Reference gene primer amplification gave nucleated cell count estimates. The protocol was immunoSEQ multiplex PCR, while the TCRdb copy is restricted to in-frame clones and leaves out a portion. The D gene and trimming were derived from the DNA, and the V and J assignments and clone size from that table. The sample carries 150,000 to 180,000 clones, approximately 85% recorded once. The sample was peripheral blood. The TCR comes from a man aged 60 to 69 with COVID-19, enrolled during active disease.

The CDR3: CASTTGGADTQYF. The CDR3 region has the DNA TGTGCCAGCACAACAGGGGGCGCAGATACGCAGTATTTT. V usage is TRBV6-5 and J usage is TRBJ2-3, with 9 bases aligning to TRBD1. CDR1 MNHEY and CDR2 SVGAGI come from the germline V gene. Trimming removed 7 bases from V and 4 bases from J; junction bases left unmatched: 3. CDR3 length equals 13 residues.